A single sample is the source of the 32 T cell receptor beta chains below, sequenced in a study of early T cells in non-severe SARS-CoV-2 infection (dated by TCRdb to about 2021). Receptors were amplified or captured by 5' RACE. For sequencing, a NextSeq 500 was employed. In-frame beta chains were kept once TCRdb had trimmed the public reads at Q25 with fastp and called clones with MiXCR. CDR3 protein sequences are deduplicated, and each keeps its most common genes and DNA. The sample profile shows about 48,000 distinct CDR3 sequences; approximately 13% of them were found once. Clones ranked in the top ten supply about a tenth of the sample. Sequencing input: whole blood. All receptors derive from an adult who was a healthcare worker with PCR-confirmed SARS-CoV-2 infection or an uninfected control (not recorded which).

This clonotype came up many times. V gene TRBV20-1 combines with J gene TRBJ2-2, with TRBD2 matching over 7 bases. Germline-derived CDR1 and CDR2 are DFQATT and SNEGSKA (reference sequence). CDR3 length: 16 residues. Trimming took 0 bases from V and 7 from J; bases not matched to a gene: 11. DNA for the CDR3: TGCAGTGCTAGAGATAGGGCCACGGGGGGATTCGGGGAGCTGTTTTTT. It yields the protein CSARDRATGGFGELFF.

The V and J genes are TRBV12-3 or TRBV12-4 and TRBJ1-3; 11 bases align to TRBD1. J gave up 7 bases and V 6 bases, and 11 bases lay outside the gene matches. The CDR3 totals 16 residues. Written as DNA, the CDR3 is TGTGCCAGCAGCCCGGACAGGGGGCCGCCCGGGAACACCATATATTTT. Translating gives CASSPDRGPPGNTIYF.

There are many counts of this clonotype. The gene calls are TRBV10-3 and TRBJ1-1, with D possibly being TRBD1 (5 bases). The CDR3 runs 14 residues. Trimming left V 5 bases short and J 0 bases short, with 10 bases between. The germline V gene encodes CDR1 ENHRY and CDR2 SYGVKD. The CDR3 spells CAISTGLLNTEAFF. For the CDR3, the DNA is TGTGCCATCAGTACGGGACTCTTGAACACTGAAGCTTTCTTT.

The genes are TRBV6-5 and TRBJ1-1, with 7 bases that match TRBD1. Unmatched junction bases numbered 9, after V lost 7 bases and J lost 1 base. The CDR3 runs to 15 residues. Germline values: CDR1 MNHEY, CDR2 SVGAGI. The CDR3 loop reads CASNIGQERNTEAFF. The CDR3 DNA reads as TGTGCCAGCAATATCGGACAGGAGCGGAACACTGAAGCTTTCTTT.

The chain links TRBV18 to TRBJ1-6; D ambiguous. Germline CDR1 reads KGHSH; CDR2 reads LQKENI. This CDR3 contains 13 residues. V lost 3 bases and J 7 bases, leaving 7 bases between the germline ends. As DNA, the CDR3 is TGTGCCAGCTCACCCGCGCAGAATTCACCCCTCCACTTT. Amino acids: CASSPAQNSPLHF.

Ten or more counts support this clonotype. The chain carries TRBV6-2 or TRBV6-3 and TRBJ2-2, with TRBD2 matching 10 bases. The V gene's germline CDR1 is MNHEY and CDR2 SVGEGT. With V trimmed by 2 bases and J by 5 bases, 2 bases remained unmatched. This CDR3 has 15 amino acids. CDR3 bases: TGTGCCAGCAGTTACGTTAGCGGGGGGACCGGGGAGCTGTTTTTT. Encoded protein: CASSYVSGGTGELFF.

The chain joins TRBV7-9 to TRBJ2-1; TRBD2 matches 8 bases. Germline CDR1 SEHNR, CDR2 FQNEAQ (reference sequence). The CDR3 spans 17 residues. After removal of 4 bases from V and 1 base from J, the junction contained 9 bases not matched to a gene. The CDR3 coding sequence is TGTGCCAGCAGCTCATACGGACTAGCTTCATCCTACAATGAGCAGTTCTTC. Its translation is CASSSYGLASSYNEQFF.

This clonotype was observed a few times. The CDR3 loop is CASGQFEAFF. For the CDR3, the DNA is TGTGCCAGCGGGCAGTTCGAAGCTTTCTTT. The chain couples TRBV7-2 to TRBJ1-1, with no clear D. CDR3 length equals 10 residues. Germline values: CDR1 SGHTA, CDR2 FQGNSA. V lost 8 bases, J lost 8 bases, and 9 bases lay in between.

This clonotype was detected ten times or more. The chain recombines TRBV15 with TRBJ2-1, with D uncertain. Germline CDR1 reads LNHNV; CDR2 reads YYDKDF (reference sequence). The CDR3 sequence is 14 residues long. Trimming removed 0 bases at V and 8 bases at J, with 11 bases between. The CDR3, as DNA: TGTGCCACCAGCAGAGATCTTTTAGTCTATGAGCAGTTCTTC. Protein: CATSRDLLVYEQFF.

This clonotype was seen ten or more times. The genes are TRBV30 and TRBJ2-3; 15 bases are a match to TRBD2. The CDR3 covers 16 residues. In germline, CDR1 is GTSNPN, CDR2 SVGIG (reference sequence). The J segment lost 4 bases and the V segment lost 2 bases, leaving 4 bases of the junction unmatched. The CDR3 reads CAWSRGLAGGPDTQYF. CDR3 in DNA: TGTGCCTGGAGTAGAGGACTAGCGGGGGGGCCAGATACGCAGTATTTT.

This clonotype occurred many times. The rearrangement links TRBV7-2 to TRBJ1-1; perhaps TRBD1 as D (5 bases). CDR1 is SGHTA, CDR2 FQGNSA, per germline. The CDR3 contains 13 residues. V lost 1 base and J lost 7, with 10 bases in between. DNA for the CDR3: TGTGCCAGCAGCTTAGGGGCAAGGGGTGAAGCTTTCTTT. Encoded protein: CASSLGARGEAFF.

Only a few counts were recorded for this clonotype. The chain couples TRBV7-9 to TRBJ1-1; TRBD1 matches 7 bases. V was clipped by 5 bases and J by 4 bases; unmatched bases: 7. Germline loops: CDR1 SEHNR, CDR2 FQNEAQ (reference sequence). The CDR3 contains 14 residues. The DNA of the CDR3 is TGTGCCAGCAGCACCCTGACAGGGACCACTGAAGCTTTCTTT. It yields the protein CASSTLTGTTEAFF. The full variable domain, in which reference TRBV7-9 and TRBJ1-1 provide the parts outside the CDR3, is DTGVSQNPRHKITKRGQNVTFRCDPISEHNRLYWYRQTLGQGPEFLTYFQNEAQLEKSRLLSDRFSAERPKGSFSTLEIQRTEQGDSAMYLCASSTLTGTTEAFFGQGTRLTVV.

The J gene is TRBJ1-1, the V gene TRBV20-1; perhaps TRBD1 as D (5 bases). Deletions cut 1 base from V and 11 bases from J, with 17 bases between. CDR3 length equals 13 residues. The germline CDR1 and CDR2 sequences are DFQATT and SNEGSKA (reference sequence). This CDR3 reads CSARVRAGRRAFF. CDR3 DNA: TGCAGTGCTAGAGTGCGAGCAGGGAGGCGCGCTTTCTTT.

The chain couples TRBV11-2 to TRBJ2-5, with D possibly being TRBD2 (6 bases). CDR3 size: 16 residues. V was trimmed by 1 base and J by 0 bases, leaving 12 bases between them. Germline values: CDR1 SGHAT, CDR2 FQNNGV. The CDR3, as DNA: TGTGCCAGCAGCTTAGTAGGAGGGCTATACCAAGAGACCCAGTACTTC. It specifies CASSLVGGLYQETQYF.

This clonotype was seen at least ten times. The V gene is TRBV2, the J gene TRBJ2-2; the D gene is possibly TRBD1 (6 bases). There are 14 residues in the CDR3. In germline, CDR1 is SNHLY, CDR2 FYNNEI. V lost 8 bases and J 5 bases, leaving 15 bases between the germline ends. CDR3 in amino acids: CASRERGLTGELFF. The DNA of the CDR3 is TGTGCCAGCCGAGAAAGGGGGTTGACCGGGGAGCTGTTTTTT.

This clonotype was seen repeatedly, ten times or more. The chain recombines TRBV19 with TRBJ1-2; tentative D call: TRBD1 (6 bases). V was clipped by 3 bases and J by 8 bases, with 16 bases between them. The germline V gene has CDR1 LNHDA and CDR2 SQIVND (reference sequence). The CDR3 length is 14 residues. The CDR3 loop reads CASSIYRVFKGYTF. As DNA, the CDR3 is TGTGCCAGTAGTATCTACAGGGTATTCAAGGGCTACACCTTC.

The chain uses TRBV7-9 and TRBJ1-1; D unresolved. V lost 6 bases and J lost 0, with 11 bases in between. CDR3 size: 14 residues. CDR1 and CDR2 from the germline V gene are SEHNR and FQNEAQ (reference sequence). As DNA, the CDR3 is TGTGCCAGCAGAACACAGAGACTGAACACTGAAGCTTTCTTT. Residues: CASRTQRLNTEAFF.

Concerning this clonotype: A much more abundant neighbour one base away suggests this may be a read error. V usage is TRBV7-9 and J usage is TRBJ2-5; 7 bases match TRBD2. The CDR3 extends over 12 amino acids. The V gene's germline CDR1 is SEHNR and CDR2 FQNEAQ (reference sequence). The V gene end was trimmed by 8 bases and the J gene end by 4 bases; junction bases not matched to a gene: 4. The CDR3 coding sequence is TGTGCCAGCGGGGGAGGGCCAGAGACCCAGTACTTC. This translates into CASGGGPETQYF.

The chain links TRBV27 to TRBJ1-3, with D maybe TRBD1 (5 bases). V shed 2 bases and J shed 2 bases, with 13 bases lying between them. The CDR3 covers 16 residues. The germline V gene has CDR1 MNHEY and CDR2 SMNVEV (reference sequence). CDR3 DNA sequence: TGTGCCAGCAGTTTAAAGGCAGGGTGGACTGGAAACACCATATATTTT. It specifies CASSLKAGWTGNTIYF.

This chain joins TRBV28 and TRBJ1-3; TRBD1 agrees at 8 bases. Germline-derived CDR1 and CDR2 are MDHEN and SYDVKM. V shed 5 bases and J 4 bases; nucleotides not matched to a gene: 7. The CDR3 consists of 15 residues. CDR3 DNA sequence: TGTGCCAGCAGTAGACCAAGGACAGGGGGAAACACCATATATTTT. Amino acid sequence: CASSRPRTGGNTIYF.

This clonotype came up many times. The chain recombines TRBV7-3 with TRBJ2-1; D may match TRBD1 or TRBD2 (5 bases each). There are 13 residues in the CDR3. The V and J ends lost 2 bases and 5 bases respectively, with 7 bases between them. Looked up from germline, CDR1 is SGHTA and CDR2 is FQGTGA. In DNA form, the CDR3 reads TGTGCCAGCAGCTTAGGGGGACACAATGAGCAGTTCTTC. This sequence encodes CASSLGGHNEQFF. The full variable domain, its missing parts supplied by reference TRBV7-3 and TRBJ2-1, is GAGVSQTPSNKVTEKGKYVELRCDPISGHTALYWYRQSLGQGPEFLIYFQGTGAADDSGLPNDRFFAVRPEGSVSTLKIQRTERGDSAVYLCASSLGGHNEQFFGPGTRLTVL.

This clonotype was counted at least ten times. The J gene is TRBJ2-5, the V gene TRBV5-1; D unresolved. Between the trimmed V and J ends, which lost 5 bases and 5 bases, there was a span of 13 bases. Germline V lookup: CDR1 SGHRS, CDR2 YFSETQ. CDR3 length: 13 residues. The CDR3 region has the DNA TGCGCCAGCAGGGTCGGAACCCTGGAGACCCAGTACTTC. Amino acid sequence: CASRVGTLETQYF.

In its sample, this clonotype was seen a few times. The genes are TRBV7-2 and TRBJ2-3; D uncertain. Deletions cut 7 bases from V and 4 bases from J, with 15 bases between. CDR1 SGHTA and CDR2 FQGNSA come from the germline V gene. This CDR3 region has 14 residues. The CDR3 DNA follows: TGTGCCAGCAACCTCCAGCGAGGACCAGATACGCAGTATTTT. Protein: CASNLQRGPDTQYF.

This clonotype has a count of ten or more. The chain links TRBV28 to TRBJ2-2; 7 bases are shared with TRBD2. This CDR3 is built from 16 residues. With 7 bases clipped from V and 4 bases from J, the junction kept 12 bases outside the gene matches. CDR1 and CDR2 from the germline V gene are MDHEN and SYDVKM. CDR3 in amino acids: CASNSGREVRTGELFF. The CDR3 nucleotides read TGTGCCAGCAATTCCGGCCGGGAGGTCCGCACCGGGGAGCTGTTTTTT.

This clonotype was seen repeatedly, ten times or more. The rearrangement joins TRBV6-6 to TRBJ1-6; TRBD1 is a possible D gene (5 bases). The V and J ends lost 6 bases and 5 bases respectively, with 20 bases between them. CDR3 size: 17 residues. Germline CDR1 is MNHNY and CDR2 is SVGAGI (reference sequence). The CDR3 DNA is TGTGCCAGCAGCCCAACAGCCACCGACAGAAATAATTCACCCCTCCACTTT. Translated: CASSPTATDRNNSPLHF.

This clonotype occurred many times. The chain uses TRBV5-1 and TRBJ1-3, with no clear D. This CDR3 has 14 residues. V was trimmed by 4 bases and J by 0 bases, leaving 8 bases between them. In germline, CDR1 is SGHRS, CDR2 YFSETQ. The DNA of the CDR3 is TGCGCCAGCAGCAGCGGGTTCTCTGGAAACACCATATATTTT. Its translation: CASSSGFSGNTIYF. Full variable domain (missing parts from reference TRBV5-1 and TRBJ1-3): KAGVTQTPRYLIKTRGQQVTLSCSPISGHRSVSWYQQTPGQGLQFLFEYFSETQRNKGNFPGRFSGRQFSNSRSEMNVSTLELGDSALYLCASSSGFSGNTIYFGEGSWLTVV.

This clonotype was observed a few times. J is TRBJ1-1 and V is TRBV18; D is ambiguous. Germline assignment: CDR1 KGHSH and CDR2 LQKENI. The CDR3 consists of 15 residues. Trimming stripped 4 bases from V and 1 base from J, with 13 bases between. CDR3 sequence (DNA): TGTGCCAGCTCACTACTAGCCGTGTCGAACACTGAAGCTTTCTTT. Its translation: CASSLLAVSNTEAFF.

There are many counts of this clonotype. V is TRBV18 and J is TRBJ2-3; 8 nucleotides align to TRBD1. The CDR3 covers 15 residues. Unmatched junction bases numbered 5, after V lost 4 bases and J lost 2 bases. The germline V gene has CDR1 KGHSH and CDR2 LQKENI. This CDR3 reads CASSLRQGFTDTQYF. For the CDR3, the DNA is TGTGCCAGCTCACTAAGACAGGGGTTCACAGATACGCAGTATTTT.

This clonotype was recorded at least ten times. The J gene is TRBJ2-2, the V gene TRBV30; D uncertain. The CDR3 totals 11 residues. The V end was cut by 7 bases, the J end by 6 bases, with 9 bases between. Per the germline V gene, CDR1 is GTSNPN and CDR2 is SVGIG (reference sequence). Here the CDR3 reads CAYPGSGELFF. The CDR3 DNA reads as TGTGCCTACCCTGGTTCCGGGGAGCTGTTTTTT.

At least ten counts were recorded for this clonotype. The CDR3 here is CASSLRSFVGQPDEKLFF. Here the CDR3 DNA reads TGTGCCAGCAGTTTAAGAAGTTTTGTGGGACAGCCGGATGAAAAACTGTTTTTT. V is TRBV12-3 or TRBV12-4 and J is TRBJ1-4; 7 bases line up with TRBD1. The length of the CDR3 is 18 residues. V lost 2 bases and J lost 6; bases outside the gene matches: 15.

This rearrangement joins TRBV7-2 to TRBJ1-1, with D possibly TRBD1 on 5 matching bases. The CDR3 is 14 residues long. From germline, CDR1 is SGHTA and CDR2 FQGNSA. Trimming shortened V by 2 bases and J by 5 bases, and 12 bases separated the two germline ends. The CDR3 sequence: CASSLLGLGTEAFF. CDR3 coding DNA: TGTGCCAGCAGCTTACTGGGGCTGGGAACTGAAGCTTTCTTT.

This clonotype was counted ten times or more. This chain connects TRBV12-3 or TRBV12-4 to TRBJ2-3; the D is unclear. V was shortened by 6 bases and J by 4 bases, with 14 bases between the two germline ends. CDR3 size: 14 residues. CDR3 region: CASSQSHGADTQYF. CDR3 sequence (DNA): TGTGCCAGCAGCCAATCCCACGGAGCAGATACGCAGTATTTT.